The T cell receptor beta chain described here comes from a study of human T cells and chemical hapten exposure. The ends lost 3 bases at V and 8 bases at J; junction bases unmatched: 10. Looked up from germline, CDR1 is SGHDN and CDR2 is FVKESK. This CDR3 comprises 16 residues. Noted time point: pre-sensitization, week 0. The treatment: therapeutic diphenylcyclopropenone sensitization with weekly scalp DPC. Venepuncture was done earlier than the placement of each patch test. Unfractionated whole blood was the source of the extracted total RNA. This clonotype turned up a few times. Its antigen is undetermined. Study-level points and caveats: There was a positive correlation between PT1 expanded TCR counts and patch test score.

MiXCR, applied by TCRdb to the RACE reads, yields one record per CDR3 protein. The sample yields approximately 400,000 distinct CDR3 sequences, approximately 5.1% seen once. The clonotype originates from a woman between 45 and 60 years old with alopecia areata. Some clones in this sample may be carry-over from other donors' samples. The source was whole blood, collected in connection with sensitization to the hapten diphenylcyclopropenone (DPC). The gene calls are TRBV14 and TRBJ2-1; 10 bases align to TRBD1. The CDR3 spells CASSQAGTGVRYEQFF. DNA for the CDR3: TGTGCCAGCAGCCAGGCCGGGACAGGGGTCCGCTATGAGCAGTTCTTC.